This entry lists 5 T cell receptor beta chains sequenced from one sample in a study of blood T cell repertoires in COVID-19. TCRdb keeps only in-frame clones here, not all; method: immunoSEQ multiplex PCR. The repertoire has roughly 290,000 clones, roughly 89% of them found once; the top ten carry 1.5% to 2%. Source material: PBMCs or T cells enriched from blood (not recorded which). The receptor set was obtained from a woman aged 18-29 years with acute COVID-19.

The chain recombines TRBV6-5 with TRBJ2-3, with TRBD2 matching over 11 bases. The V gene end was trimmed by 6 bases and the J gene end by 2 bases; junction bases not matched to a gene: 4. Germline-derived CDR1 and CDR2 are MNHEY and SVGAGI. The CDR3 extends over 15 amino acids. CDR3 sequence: CASRSGLADTDTQYF. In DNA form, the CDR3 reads TGTGCCAGCAGGTCGGGACTAGCGGACACAGATACGCAGTATTTT.

In DNA, the CDR3 is TGCGCCAGCAGCCAAGGCGACCTCGTAGCGGGACCTACCTACGAGCAGTACTTC. It translates to CASSQGDLVAGPTYEQYF. The chain combines TRBV4-1 with TRBJ2-7, with 8 bases fitting TRBD2. V was clipped by 1 base and J by 2 bases; unmatched bases: 13. In germline, CDR1 is MGHRA, CDR2 YSYEKL. The CDR3 is 18 residues long.

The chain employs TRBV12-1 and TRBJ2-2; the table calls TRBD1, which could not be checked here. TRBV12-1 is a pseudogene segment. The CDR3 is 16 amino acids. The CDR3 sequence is CASSFGGQTRGGELFF. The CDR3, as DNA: TGTGCCAGCAGCTTTGGGGGGCAGACAAGAGGTGGGGAGCTGTTTTTT.

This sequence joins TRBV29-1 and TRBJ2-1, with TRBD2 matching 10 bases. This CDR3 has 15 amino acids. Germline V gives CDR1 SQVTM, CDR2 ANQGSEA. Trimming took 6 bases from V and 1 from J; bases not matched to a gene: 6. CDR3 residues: CSVELAGESYNEQFF. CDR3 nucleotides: TGCAGCGTGGAGCTAGCGGGAGAGTCCTACAATGAGCAGTTCTTC.

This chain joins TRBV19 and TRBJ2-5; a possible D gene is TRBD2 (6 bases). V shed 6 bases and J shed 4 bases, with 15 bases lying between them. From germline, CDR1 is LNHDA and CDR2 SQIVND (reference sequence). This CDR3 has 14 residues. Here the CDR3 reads CASRLSGSLETQYF. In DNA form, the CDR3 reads TGTGCCAGTAGGCTATCCGGGAGCCTAGAGACCCAGTACTTC.